This entry lists 32 T cell receptor beta chains sequenced from one sample in a study of OX40 agonist ivuxolimab in advanced cancers. The library was generated by the immunoSEQ multiplex PCR assay. The table was pulled from immuneACCESS by TCRdb, which kept in-frame rearrangements only. Such tables lose some clones; where checked, under half of the loss comes from unresolved V genes, and the rest has no known cause. The sample contains tens of thousands of clones, around 80% of them found a single time. The leading ten clones occupy roughly a fifth of the sample. The source material was CD4+ or CD8+ T cells sorted from blood, sampled in a trial of the OX40 agonist ivuxolimab. Receptors were obtained from an adult with an advanced solid tumor such as melanoma, head and neck, liver or kidney cancer.

This clone was seen only once. V usage is TRBV19 and J usage is TRBJ2-1; 8 positions agree with TRBD1. The junction had 13 bases not matched to a gene; V was cut back by 4 bases and J by 2 bases. Germline V lookup: CDR1 LNHDA, CDR2 SQIVND (reference sequence). The CDR3 is 18 residues long. The CDR3, as DNA: TGTGCCAGTAGTACAAAAATCCGGGACAGGTCTGCCTACAATGAGCAGTTCTTC. Translated: CASSTKIRDRSAYNEQFF.

The rearrangement links TRBV10-3 to TRBJ2-3; tentatively, D is TRBD1 or TRBD2 (6 bases each). Germline lookup yields CDR1 ENHRY and CDR2 SYGVKD. The V end lost 0 bases, the J end lost 6 bases, and 13 bases lay between the germline ends. The length of the CDR3 is 15 residues. CDR3 in DNA: TGTGCCATCAGTGAGTCGAGGGGGGCTAGCGATACGCAGTATTTT. This sequence encodes CAISESRGASDTQYF.

The V gene is TRBV7-2, the J gene TRBJ2-7; TRBD2 is a possible D gene (5 bases). V was shortened by 1 base and J by 12 bases, with 16 bases between the two germline ends. This CDR3 has 13 residues. The germline V gene encodes CDR1 SGHTA and CDR2 FQGNSA. CDR3 residues: CASSLVVSGSRYF. CDR3 DNA sequence: TGTGCCAGCAGCTTAGTAGTTTCGGGGAGCAGGTACTTC.

The genes are TRBV5-1 and TRBJ2-3; 11 bases fit TRBD2. The CDR3 consists of 15 residues. V lost 3 bases to trimming and J lost 1 base; unmatched junction nucleotides: 1. Germline CDR1 reads SGHRS; CDR2 reads YFSETQ. The chain's CDR3 is CASSYSGGGTDTQYF. DNA of the CDR3: TGCGCCAGCAGCTATAGCGGGGGGGGCACAGATACGCAGTATTTT.

A single count supports this clone. The gene calls are TRBV19 and TRBJ2-3; possibly TRBD1 for D (6 bases). The V and J ends lost 4 bases and 6 bases respectively, with 11 bases between them. Germline CDR1 is LNHDA and CDR2 is SQIVND (reference sequence). The CDR3 totals 13 residues. The CDR3 is CASSKGTGDTQYF. The DNA for the CDR3 is TGTGCCAGTAGTAAGGGTACAGGGGATACGCAGTATTTT. Variable domain in full (rest from reference TRBV19 and TRBJ2-3): DGGITQSPKYLFRKEGQNVTLSCEQNLNHDAMYWYRQDPGQGLRLIYYSQIVNDFQKGDIAEGYSVSREKKESFPLTVTSAQKNPTAFYLCASSKGTGDTQYFGPGTRLTVL.

This clone was seen many times. The chain combines TRBV2 with TRBJ1-1, with D perhaps TRBD1 (5 bases). V gave up 5 bases and J gave up 1 base, with 11 bases separating them. The CDR3 has 14 amino acids. Germline CDR1 SNHLY, CDR2 FYNNEI. The CDR3 loop reads CASSSRAANTEAFF. The CDR3, as DNA: TGTGCCAGCAGTTCCAGGGCAGCGAACACTGAAGCTTTCTTT.

The V and J genes are TRBV7-9 and TRBJ1-2, with D perhaps matching TRBD1 (6 bases). Trimming pared 4 bases from V and 8 bases from J, leaving 20 bases between. Germline V gene lookup returns CDR1 SEHNR and CDR2 FQNEAQ (reference sequence). The CDR3 has 15 amino acids. The CDR3 nucleotides are TGTGCCAGCAGCTCCCCCTTCCAGACAGGAGGAGGCTACACCTTC. Its translation is CASSSPFQTGGGYTF.

The V call is TRBV27, the J call TRBJ1-2; D is ambiguous. Germline V gene sequence: CDR1 MNHEY, CDR2 SMNVEV (reference sequence). The CDR3 sequence is 13 residues long. Trimming shortened V by 5 bases and J by 8 bases, and 15 bases separated the two germline ends. CDR3 amino acids: CASSPRAPWGYTF. The DNA of the CDR3 is TGTGCCAGCAGTCCGAGGGCACCGTGGGGCTACACCTTC.

This chain uses TRBV5-1 with TRBJ2-3; D ambiguous. Germline V gives CDR1 SGHRS, CDR2 YFSETQ. The CDR3 contains 14 residues. V dropped 5 bases and J dropped 2 bases, with 12 bases sitting between them. The CDR3 coding sequence is TGCGCCAGCAGAAGAGATTCGAACACAGATACGCAGTATTTT. Amino acids: CASRRDSNTDTQYF.

V and J are TRBV2 and TRBJ2-6; possibly TRBD1 for D (5 bases). V gave up 8 bases and J gave up 0 bases, with 17 bases separating them. Germline CDR1 reads SNHLY; CDR2 reads FYNNEI. CDR3 length: 17 amino acids. CDR3 sequence reads: CASWASRVSSGANVLTF. CDR3 in DNA: TGTGCCAGCTGGGCGTCCAGGGTCTCCTCTGGGGCCAACGTCCTGACTTTC.

The chain couples TRBV5-1 to TRBJ1-5, with TRBD1 matching over 7 bases. This CDR3 is 13 amino acids long. Germline V gene lookup returns CDR1 SGHRS and CDR2 YFSETQ. J gave up 4 bases and V 4 bases, and 2 bases lay outside the gene matches. CDR3 region: CASSRDSNQPQHF. The CDR3 region has the DNA TGCGCCAGCAGCCGGGACAGTAATCAGCCCCAGCATTTT.

This clone was detected once. The gene calls are TRBV9 and TRBJ2-1, with 13 bases lining up with TRBD2. The germline CDR1 and CDR2 sequences are SGDLS and YYNGEE. V lost 4 bases and J lost 3; bases outside the gene matches: 4. The CDR3 totals 16 residues. CDR3 in DNA: TGTGCCAGCAGCCAGCGACTAGCGGGGGGCTACAATGAGCAGTTCTTC. Its translation is CASSQRLAGGYNEQFF.

Only a few counts were recorded for this clone. The chain employs TRBV27 and TRBJ1-2; D remains ambiguous. The length of the CDR3 is 13 residues. CDR1 MNHEY and CDR2 SMNVEV come from the germline V gene (reference sequence). Trimming pared 5 bases from V and 5 bases from J, leaving 12 bases between. This CDR3 is CASSTAGRYGYTF. The CDR3 DNA sequence: TGTGCCAGCAGTACCGCAGGTCGGTATGGCTACACCTTC.

V is TRBV19 and J is TRBJ1-2; D is uncertain. The germline V gene encodes CDR1 LNHDA and CDR2 SQIVND (reference sequence). The CDR3 consists of 15 residues. V was trimmed by 3 bases and J by 2 bases, leaving 13 bases between them. DNA for the CDR3: TGTGCCAGTAGTATCTGGGAGCGGTTGAACTATGGCTACACCTTC. Encoded protein: CASSIWERLNYGYTF.

This CDR3 is CASSLDAGGSYGYTF. The CDR3 DNA reads as TGTGCCAGCAGCTTAGATGCCGGGGGGTCCTATGGCTACACCTTC. This chain connects TRBV11-2 to TRBJ1-2; tentative D call: TRBD1 (5 bases). Germline CDR1 is SGHAT and CDR2 is FQNNGV. Between the trimmed V and J ends, which lost 0 bases and 4 bases, there was a span of 12 bases. The CDR3 is 15 amino acids.

The rearrangement uses TRBV6-6 and TRBJ2-5; 9 nucleotides match TRBD1. The J call may be in error: the DNA end matches TRBJ2-7 better. The CDR3 covers 15 residues. Germline V gene data show CDR1 as MNHNY and CDR2 as SVGAGI (reference sequence). CDR3 in amino acids: CASSYQDRGAYEQYF. CDR3 DNA sequence: TGTGCCAGCAGTTACCAGGACAGGGGAGCCTACGAGCAGTACTTC.

This clone was recorded once. V and J are TRBV9 and TRBJ1-1; unclear D gene. V was pared by 4 bases and J by 7 bases, with 20 bases between. Germline CDR1 SGDLS, CDR2 YYNGEE. This CDR3 has 15 residues. CDR3 nucleotides: TGTGCCAGCAGCCCCGACCCACGGGCACCCCTTGAAGCTTTCTTT. This gives the protein CASSPDPRAPLEAFF. Full variable domain (missing parts from reference TRBV9 and TRBJ1-1): DSGVTQTPKHLITATGQRVTLRCSPRSGDLSVYWYQQSLDQGLQFLIQYYNGEERAKGNILERFSAQQFPDLHSELNLSSLELGDSALYFCASSPDPRAPLEAFFGQGTRLTVV.

This clone was seen only a few times. The chain recombines TRBV9 with TRBJ2-5; 12 positions match TRBD2. V shed 1 base, J shed 4 bases, and the junction held 5 bases outside the gene matches. Germline assignment: CDR1 SGDLS and CDR2 YYNGEE. The CDR3 is made up of 16 amino acids. The CDR3 sequence is CASSVLAGGPGETQYF. The CDR3 bases are TGTGCCAGCAGCGTACTAGCGGGGGGGCCTGGAGAGACCCAGTACTTC.

The rearrangement links TRBV4-1 to TRBJ2-3; D remains unclear. Germline loops: CDR1 MGHRA, CDR2 YSYEKL. Trimming removed 4 bases at V and 5 bases at J, with 19 bases between. The length of the CDR3 is 16 residues. CDR3 loop: CASSPRGDSRLDTQYF. CDR3 DNA: TGCGCCAGCAGCCCACGTGGGGATAGCCGGCTAGATACGCAGTATTTT.

In this sample, this clone turned up once. The V and J genes are TRBV4-2 and TRBJ2-3; 8 nucleotides align to TRBD2. The CDR3 is 15 residues long. CDR1 and CDR2 from the germline V gene are LGHNA and YNFKEQ. The V gene end was trimmed by 0 bases and the J gene end by 6 bases; junction bases not matched to a gene: 5. Here the CDR3 reads CASSQERGGADTQYF. In DNA form, the CDR3 reads TGTGCCAGCAGCCAAGAACGGGGGGGCGCGGATACGCAGTATTTT.

V gene TRBV5-1 combines with J gene TRBJ2-3; 10 bases align to TRBD1. The CDR3 loop spans 14 amino acids. Germline lookup yields CDR1 SGHRS and CDR2 YFSETQ. V trimming: 4 bases; J trimming: 5 bases; junction bases outside the gene matches: 4. This chain's CDR3 is CASSNRDRGDTQYF. The CDR3 DNA reads as TGCGCCAGCAGCAACCGGGACAGGGGAGATACGCAGTATTTT.

The V gene is TRBV6-1, the J gene TRBJ1-6; D not resolved. V was clipped by 6 bases and J by 6 bases, with 3 bases between them. The germline V gene has CDR1 MNHNS and CDR2 SASEGT. This CDR3 is 11 amino acids long. CDR3 sequence: CASSFNSPLHF. The CDR3 nucleotides read TGTGCCAGCAGCTTTAATTCACCCCTCCACTTT.

This clone was seen once. The CDR3 loop is CASHLTVRQPQHF. The CDR3 DNA follows: TGTGCCAGCCATCTGACAGTACGACAGCCCCAGCATTTT. The chain combines TRBV6-1 with TRBJ1-5, with TRBD1 as a possible D gene (5 bases). This CDR3 has 13 amino acids. CDR1 is MNHNS and CDR2 is SASEGT in the germline V gene. V shed 8 bases and J shed 7 bases, with 15 bases lying between them.

The V and J genes are TRBV5-8 and TRBJ2-7; no clear D. The germline V and J ends were trimmed by 4 bases and 3 bases, with 11 bases remaining between them. Germline V lookup: CDR1 SGHTS, CDR2 YDEGEE. This CDR3 region has 13 residues. The CDR3 protein is CASSEGRFYEQYV. The CDR3 nucleotides are TGTGCCAGCAGCGAAGGACGGTTCTACGAGCAGTACGTC.

The rearrangement uses TRBV7-8 and TRBJ1-1; D gene uncertain. The CDR3 is 13 amino acids. Trimming removed 1 base at V and 2 bases at J, with 5 bases between. Germline CDR1 SGHVS, CDR2 FQNEAQ. In nucleotides, the CDR3 is TGTGCCAGCAGCTTAGGGTTCAACACTGAAGCTTTCTTT. Amino acid sequence: CASSLGFNTEAFF.

The chain has TRBV27 and TRBJ2-1, with 8 bases fitting TRBD1. V trimming: 5 bases; J trimming: 1 base; junction bases outside the gene matches: 4. CDR1 MNHEY and CDR2 SMNVEV come from the germline V gene (reference sequence). CDR3 length equals 15 residues. The CDR3: CASSARGQSYNEQFF. CDR3 DNA: TGTGCCAGCAGTGCCAGGGGGCAGTCCTACAATGAGCAGTTCTTC.

The chain employs TRBV13 and TRBJ2-3, with TRBD1 matching over 8 bases. Germline-derived CDR1 and CDR2 are PRHDT and FYEKMQ (reference sequence). The CDR3 runs to 16 residues. The V and J ends lost 5 bases and 2 bases, in that order; junction bases with no gene match: 9. The CDR3 coding sequence is TGTGCCAGCAGCACCTCCCGGACAGGGAACACAGATACGCAGTATTTT. Its protein is CASSTSRTGNTDTQYF.

The rearrangement joins TRBV30 to TRBJ2-5, with D perhaps TRBD1 (7 bases). The CDR3 consists of 16 residues. Per germline, CDR1 GTSNPN and CDR2 SVGIG (reference sequence). Trimming shortened V by 1 base and J by 4 bases, and 19 bases separated the two germline ends. CDR3 protein: CAWSALRTGGVETQYF. CDR3 bases: TGTGCCTGGAGTGCCTTGCGGACAGGAGGGGTAGAGACCCAGTACTTC. Full variable domain (rest looked up from reference TRBV30 and TRBJ2-5): SQTIHQWPATLVQPVGSPLSLECTVEGTSNPNLYWYRQAAGRGLQLLFYSVGIGQISSEVPQNLSASRPQDRQFILSSKKLLLSDSGFYLCAWSALRTGGVETQYFGPGTRLLVL.

This clone is judged medium-sized (0.01 to 0.1%). The chain employs TRBV5-4 and TRBJ1-1; maybe TRBD1 (5 bases). Deletions cut 4 bases from V and 4 bases from J, with 17 bases between. Germline lookup yields CDR1 SGHNT and CDR2 YYREEE (reference sequence). This CDR3 is built from 15 residues. CDR3 nucleotides: TGTGCCAGCAGCCACCTCAAGGGGTACGGCACTGAAGCTTTCTTT. Translating it yields CASSHLKGYGTEAFF.

Only one count was recorded for this clone. This sequence joins TRBV10-3 and TRBJ2-5; D is tentatively TRBD1 or TRBD2 (5 bases each). This CDR3 is 13 amino acids long. Between the trimmed V and J ends, which lost 4 bases and 3 bases, there was a span of 9 bases. Germline V gene data show CDR1 as ENHRY and CDR2 as SYGVKD. In nucleotides, the CDR3 is TGTGCCATCAGTGTCGGGGACGAAGAGACCCAGTACTTC. Residues: CAISVGDEETQYF.

This chain connects TRBV7-9 to TRBJ1-1; a weak D match, TRBD1 (5 bases). The germline gives CDR1 SEHNR, CDR2 FQNEAQ (reference sequence). This CDR3 has 14 residues. Trimming took off 5 bases at V and 0 bases at J, with 10 bases between the two ends. For the CDR3, the DNA is TGTGCCAGCAGCGCTGACAGCTTGAACACTGAAGCTTTCTTT. It specifies CASSADSLNTEAFF.

The chain couples TRBV2 to TRBJ2-1; TRBD1 agrees at 10 bases. The CDR3 has 15 amino acids. After removal of 5 bases from V and 6 bases from J, the junction contained 7 bases not matched to a gene. Germline V gives CDR1 SNHLY, CDR2 FYNNEI. The CDR3 region has the DNA TGTGCCAGCAGTTCCCGCGGACAGGGGGGCAATGAGCAGTTCTTC. It specifies CASSSRGQGGNEQFF. Filled out from reference TRBV2 and TRBJ2-1, the complete variable domain reads EPEVTQTPSHQVTQMGQEVILRCVPISNHLYFYWYRQILGQKVEFLVSFYNNEISEKSEIFDDQFSVERPDGSNFTLKIRSTKLEDSAMYFCASSSRGQGGNEQFFGPGTRLTVL.